This T cell receptor (beta chain) stems from a study of blood T cell repertoires in COVID-19. With 2 bases clipped from V and 7 bases from J, the junction kept 11 bases outside the gene matches. The CDR3 extends over 16 amino acids. In germline, CDR1 is PRHDT, CDR2 FYEKMQ (reference sequence). TCRdb keeps only in-frame clones here, not all; method: immunoSEQ multiplex PCR. The data show about 140,000 clones, with approximately 84% seen just once and 1.9% held by the top ten. The J gene is TRBJ2-7, the V gene TRBV13, with TRBD2 matching 10 bases. Sequenced material: peripheral blood. The clonotype was recovered from a woman aged 55 to 70 with acute or convalescent COVID-19. In DNA form, the CDR3 reads TGTGCCAGCAGCTTATACCTAGCGGGAGCCCTACGTGAGCAGTACTTC. Translating it yields CASSLYLAGALREQYF.